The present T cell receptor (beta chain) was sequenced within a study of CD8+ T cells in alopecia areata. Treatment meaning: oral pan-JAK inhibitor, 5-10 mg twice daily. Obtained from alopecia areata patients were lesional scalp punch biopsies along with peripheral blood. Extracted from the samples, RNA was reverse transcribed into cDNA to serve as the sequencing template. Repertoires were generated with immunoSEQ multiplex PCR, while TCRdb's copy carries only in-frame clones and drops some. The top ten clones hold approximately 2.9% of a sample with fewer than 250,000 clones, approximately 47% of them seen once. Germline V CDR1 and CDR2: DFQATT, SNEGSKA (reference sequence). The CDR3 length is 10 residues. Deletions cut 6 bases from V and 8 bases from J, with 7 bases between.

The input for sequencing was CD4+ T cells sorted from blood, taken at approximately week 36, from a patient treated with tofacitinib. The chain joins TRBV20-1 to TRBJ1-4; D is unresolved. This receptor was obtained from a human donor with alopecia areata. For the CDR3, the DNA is TGCAGTGCCTCTAGGGAAAAACTGTTTTTT. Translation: CSASREKLFF.